These 9 T cell receptor beta chains share one sample of origin, sequenced in a study of immune aging and cytomegalovirus after organ transplant. Their antigens are not known. The time point: five sample-tagged time points from pre-transplant (day -1) to day 368 post-transplant, pooled. A microwell BD Rhapsody targeted mRNA and AbSeq workflow captured the cells and built the libraries. TCRdb redid the calling of the single-cell sequencing reads with MiXCR, one entry per CDR3 protein. The data show approximately 22,000 distinct CDR3 sequences, with around 34% seen just once and less than 30% held by the top ten. The material was CMV peptide-activated CD4+ and CD8+ T cells sorted from blood, obtained at five time points, pooled. Subset here: sorted CD8+CD137+ and CD4+CD154+ T cells after about 11 h CMV IE-1 peptide stimulation. The receptors come from a female donor who had a heart transplant and CMV viremia.

The DNA for the CDR3 is TGTGCCAGCAGTTACCCTAGCGGGGGGAGCAATGAGCAGTTCTTC. It codes for CASSYPSGGSNEQFF. This chain connects TRBV6-6 to TRBJ2-1; 11 bases agree with TRBD2. CDR3 length: 15 residues. Germline CDR1 MNHNY, CDR2 SVGAGI (reference sequence). The trim removed 2 bases at V and 6 bases at J, leaving 3 bases unmatched.

Many counts were recorded for this clonotype. This chain joins TRBV27 and TRBJ2-5; 9 bases line up with TRBD2. CDR3 length: 16 residues. The J segment lost 7 bases and the V segment lost 4 bases, leaving 13 bases of the junction unmatched. From germline, CDR1 is MNHEY and CDR2 SMNVEV (reference sequence). CDR3: CASSYYLAGGPGTQYF. CDR3 in DNA: TGTGCCAGCAGTTACTACCTTGCGGGAGGGCCTGGGACCCAGTACTTC.

This clonotype occurred many times. This rearrangement joins TRBV28 to TRBJ2-4; tentative D call: TRBD2 (5 bases). The CDR3 has 15 amino acids. V lost 5 bases, J lost 4 bases, and 15 bases lay in between. CDR1 is MDHEN, CDR2 SYDVKM, per germline. The CDR3 DNA follows: TGTGCCAGCAGTGGGGTCGGGGTTGGGAAAAACATTCAGTACTTC. This codes for CASSGVGVGKNIQYF. The full variable domain, completed using reference TRBV28 and TRBJ2-4, is DVKVTQSSRYLVKRTGEKVFLECVQDMDHENMFWYRQDPGLGLRLIYFSYDVKMKEKGDIPEGYSVSREKKERFSLILESASTNQTSMYLCASSGVGVGKNIQYFGAGTRLSVL.

The rearrangement links TRBV10-1 to TRBJ2-1; D gene unclear. Germline CDR1 is WNHNN and CDR2 is SYGVQD (reference sequence). There are 14 residues in the CDR3. The V gene lost 2 bases and the J gene lost 3 bases, with 8 bases spanning the gap. The CDR3 is CASSEGIGYNEQFF. The CDR3 DNA is TGCGCCAGCAGTGAGGGTATAGGCTACAATGAGCAGTTCTTC.

This clonotype was found a few times. This chain links TRBV24-1 with TRBJ2-1, with D maybe TRBD1 (5 bases). Trimming removed 4 bases at V and 4 bases at J, with 16 bases between. The CDR3 has 16 residues. The germline V gene encodes CDR1 KGHDR and CDR2 SFDVKD. The CDR3 DNA reads as TGTGCCACCAGTGACCCTCGGAAAGGGGATTACAATGAGCAGTTCTTC. The encoded protein is CATSDPRKGDYNEQFF.

The rearrangement joins TRBV12-3 or TRBV12-4 to TRBJ2-2; D is unclear. This CDR3 has 12 amino acids. Trimming cost V 7 bases and J 8 bases, with 11 bases left between them. CDR3 in DNA: TGTGCCAGCAACGTCGGGTGGGGGGAGCTGTTTTTT. Translated: CASNVGWGELFF.

This clonotype was detected a few times. CDR3 protein: CASSSYGSLFSAYEQYF. CDR3 nucleotides: TGTGCCAGCTCCAGCTACGGGTCTCTTTTTTCGGCCTACGAGCAGTACTTC. This chain uses TRBV18 with TRBJ2-7; the D is unclear. Germline values: CDR1 KGHSH, CDR2 LQKENI. The CDR3 extends over 17 amino acids. Trimming pared 6 bases from V and 2 bases from J, leaving 23 bases between. Complete variable domain (other parts from reference TRBV18 and TRBJ2-7): NAGVMQNPRHLVRRRGQEARLRCSPMKGHSHVYWYRQLPEEGLKFMVYLQKENIIDESGMPKERFSAEFPKEGPSILRIQQVVRGDSAAYFCASSSYGSLFSAYEQYFGPGTRLTVT.

This clonotype is a singleton in its sample. It is likely a read error: a sequence one base away is far more abundant. The CDR3 DNA follows: TGTGCCAGCAGCCCTCCGGGAGCACTAGCCAAAAACATTCAGTTCTTC. The encoded protein is CASSPPGALAKNIQFF. This rearrangement joins TRBV7-9 to TRBJ2-1; D possibly corresponds to TRBD2 (6 bases). The CDR3 length is 16 residues. The germline V gene encodes CDR1 SEHNR and CDR2 FQNEAQ (reference sequence). V lost 5 bases, J lost 13 bases, and 27 bases lay in between.

Relative to its sample, this clonotype is medium-sized (0.01 to 0.1%). V is TRBV2 and J is TRBJ1-5; D ambiguous. CDR3 size: 14 residues. Trimming left V 6 bases short and J 0 bases short, with 9 bases between. Germline V CDR1 and CDR2: SNHLY, FYNNEI. The CDR3 reads CASRAGISNQPQHF. Written as DNA, the CDR3 is TGTGCCAGCAGGGCGGGAATTAGCAATCAGCCCCAGCATTTT.